These 26 T cell receptor beta chains came from one sample sequenced in a study of blood T cell repertoires in COVID-19. TCRdb's copy holds only in-frame clones and misses some; the assay was immunoSEQ multiplex PCR. The repertoire holds approximately 250,000 clones, with 75% to 90% as singletons. The sequenced sample was peripheral blood. These receptors all come from a woman aged 70-85 years with COVID-19, enrolled during active disease.

This chain connects TRBV7-9 to TRBJ1-1; D is unresolved. Germline V gene data show CDR1 as SEHNR and CDR2 as FQNEAQ (reference sequence). The V gene lost 8 bases and the J gene lost 2 bases, with 15 bases spanning the gap. CDR3 size: 14 residues. This chain's CDR3 is CASGGWRENTEAFF. The CDR3 DNA sequence: TGTGCCAGCGGAGGGTGGAGGGAAAACACTGAAGCTTTCTTT. Full variable domain (rest looked up from reference TRBV7-9 and TRBJ1-1): DTGVSQNPRHKITKRGQNVTFRCDPISEHNRLYWYRQTLGQGPEFLTYFQNEAQLEKSRLLSDRFSAERPKGSFSTLEIQRTEQGDSAMYLCASGGWRENTEAFFGQGTRLTVV.

The chain joins TRBV6-2 or TRBV6-3 to TRBJ2-2; D not resolved. V was cut by 2 bases and J by 3 bases, with 16 bases left in between. The CDR3 extends over 17 amino acids. CDR1 is MNHEY and CDR2 is SVGEGT in the germline V gene. The chain's CDR3 is CASSYTAGPIYTGELFF. The CDR3 coding sequence is TGTGCCAGCAGTTACACGGCAGGTCCCATTTACACCGGGGAGCTGTTTTTT.

V gene TRBV19 combines with J gene TRBJ1-2, with D perhaps TRBD1 (6 bases). In germline, CDR1 is LNHDA, CDR2 SQIVND (reference sequence). The V gene lost 8 bases and the J gene lost 5 bases, with 9 bases spanning the gap. The CDR3 length is 11 residues. DNA for the CDR3: TGTGCCAGTCAGGGGTGGTATGGCTACACCTTC. This translates into CASQGWYGYTF.

The chain joins TRBV12-3 or TRBV12-4 to TRBJ1-4; possible D gene TRBD1, 5 bases. The CDR3 is made up of 13 amino acids. V lost 2 bases to trimming and J lost 7 bases, with 8 bases between them. CDR3 in amino acids: CASSLRGTEKLFF. CDR3 nucleotides: TGTGCCAGCAGTTTACGGGGGACTGAAAAACTGTTTTTT.

V gene TRBV11-2 combines with J gene TRBJ1-4, with TRBD1 identical over 9 bases. Unmatched junction bases numbered 6, after V lost 5 bases and J lost 5 bases. Germline lookup yields CDR1 SGHAT and CDR2 FQNNGV. There are 15 residues in the CDR3. CDR3 amino acids: CASSTSGTGNEKLFF. In nucleotides, the CDR3 is TGTGCCAGCAGCACATCCGGGACAGGGAATGAAAAACTGTTTTTT.

This sequence joins TRBV6-6 and TRBJ1-1, with 8 bases aligning to TRBD1. Looked up from germline, CDR1 is MNHNY and CDR2 is SVGAGI (reference sequence). This CDR3 region has 14 residues. J was trimmed by 4 bases and V by 1 base; bases with no gene match: 2. CDR3 protein: CASSYYDRGTEAFF. Written as DNA, the CDR3 is TGTGCCAGCAGTTACTACGACAGGGGCACTGAAGCTTTCTTT.

J is TRBJ2-3 and V is TRBV21-1; TRBD2 was called by the table and not checked on the DNA. TRBV21-1 constitutes a pseudogene. The CDR3 sequence is 13 residues long. CDR3 sequence (DNA): TGTGCCAGCAGCGTTGAGGGTACCGATACGCAGTATTTT. This encodes CASSVEGTDTQYF.

The chain recombines TRBV28 with TRBJ1-2; 12 positions match TRBD1. V shed 7 bases and J 4 bases; nucleotides not matched to a gene: 7. CDR1 and CDR2 from the germline V gene are MDHEN and SYDVKM. The CDR3 covers 15 residues. CDR3 loop: CASMGQGAAGYGYTF. CDR3 nucleotides: TGTGCCAGCATGGGACAGGGGGCTGCGGGCTATGGCTACACCTTC.

V and J are TRBV10-3 and TRBJ1-1, with 7 bases matching TRBD1. V trimming: 10 bases; J trimming: 5 bases; junction bases outside the gene matches: 10. Germline assignment: CDR1 ENHRY and CDR2 SYGVKD. The CDR3 extends over 13 amino acids. The chain's CDR3 is CASCKGAKTEAFF. In nucleotides, the CDR3 is TGTGCCAGCTGCAAGGGGGCGAAAACTGAAGCTTTCTTT.

This CDR3 is CAISDSGTGGEAFF. The DNA of the CDR3 is TGTGCCATCAGCGACTCCGGGACAGGGGGTGAAGCTTTCTTT. The chain employs TRBV10-3 and TRBJ1-1; 11 bases align to TRBD1. CDR1 is ENHRY, CDR2 SYGVKD, per germline. The length of the CDR3 is 14 residues. J gave up 7 bases and V 6 bases, and 7 bases lay outside the gene matches.

V is TRBV30 and J is TRBJ1-2; 8 nucleotides align to TRBD1. Germline CDR1 reads GTSNPN; CDR2 reads SVGIG (reference sequence). The CDR3 is made up of 15 amino acids. J lost 1 base, V lost 0 bases, and 4 bases had no gene match. The chain's CDR3 is CAWSVQGDLNYGYTF. CDR3 DNA: TGTGCCTGGAGTGTACAGGGGGACCTTAACTATGGCTACACCTTC.

The chain joins TRBV30 to TRBJ2-6; the D gene is possibly TRBD1 (6 bases). V lost 2 bases to trimming and J lost 0 bases, with 14 bases between them. This CDR3 has 17 amino acids. In germline, CDR1 is GTSNPN, CDR2 SVGIG (reference sequence). Here the CDR3 reads CAWSSPYRDSGANVLTF. The CDR3 nucleotides read TGTGCCTGGAGTTCCCCCTACAGGGACTCTGGGGCCAACGTCCTGACTTTC.

The genes are TRBV5-5 and TRBJ2-1, with 8 bases fitting TRBD2. The CDR3 totals 15 residues. Germline V CDR1 and CDR2: SGHKS, YYEKEE (reference sequence). V lost 2 bases, J lost 8 bases, and 9 bases stayed unmatched. The chain's CDR3 is CASSFGGTSSDEQFF. The CDR3 bases are TGTGCCAGCAGCTTCGGAGGGACTAGTTCAGATGAGCAGTTCTTC.

This chain uses TRBV7-2 with TRBJ2-3, with D unresolved. The germline V and J ends were trimmed by 2 bases and 6 bases, with 18 bases remaining between them. Germline loops: CDR1 SGHTA, CDR2 FQGNSA. CDR3 length: 16 residues. The CDR3 reads CASSLLPPTSQDTQYF. Written as DNA, the CDR3 is TGTGCCAGCAGCTTACTCCCCCCGACGTCACAGGATACGCAGTATTTT.

The chain uses TRBV28 and TRBJ2-4; the match to TRBD1 covers 8 bases. Per germline, CDR1 MDHEN and CDR2 SYDVKM. The V and J ends lost 5 bases and 0 bases, in that order; junction bases with no gene match: 6. The CDR3 is 16 residues long. In nucleotides, the CDR3 is TGTGCCAGCAGTCGGACAGGGACAATAGCCAAAAACATTCAGTACTTC. This codes for CASSRTGTIAKNIQYF.

The V gene is TRBV24-1, the J gene TRBJ1-1, with D tentatively TRBD1 (5 bases). The CDR3 is 13 residues long. Trimming cost V 7 bases and J 3 bases, with 11 bases left between them. Germline V lookup: CDR1 KGHDR, CDR2 SFDVKD. This CDR3 reads CATREGTDTEAFF. The CDR3 region has the DNA TGTGCCACCAGGGAGGGGACTGACACTGAAGCTTTCTTT.

The V call is TRBV9, the J call TRBJ2-5, with TRBD2 matching over 7 bases. Looked up from germline, CDR1 is SGDLS and CDR2 is YYNGEE. The V and J ends lost 0 bases and 1 base, in that order; junction bases with no gene match: 6. CDR3 length: 16 amino acids. The CDR3, as DNA: TGTGCCAGCAGCGTAGCTTCTGGCGGGGGCCAAGAGACCCAGTACTTC. Amino acid sequence: CASSVASGGGQETQYF.

The chain has TRBV5-1 and TRBJ2-1, with 8 bases matching TRBD1. V dropped 4 bases and J dropped 2; count of bases not matched to a gene: 5. The germline V gene encodes CDR1 SGHRS and CDR2 YFSETQ. The CDR3 spans 15 residues. The CDR3 reads CASSAGQGTYNEQFF. CDR3 bases: TGCGCCAGCAGCGCTGGACAGGGCACCTACAATGAGCAGTTCTTC. The entire variable domain, with the rest obtained from reference TRBV5-1 and TRBJ2-1, is as follows: KAGVTQTPRYLIKTRGQQVTLSCSPISGHRSVSWYQQTPGQGLQFLFEYFSETQRNKGNFPGRFSGRQFSNSRSEMNVSTLELGDSALYLCASSAGQGTYNEQFFGPGTRLTVL.

This clone has a single count. The J gene is TRBJ1-4, the V gene TRBV4-3; possibly TRBD1 for D (5 bases). Trimming took off 1 base at V and 0 bases at J, with 12 bases between the two ends. The CDR3 is 17 residues long. The germline V gene has CDR1 LGHNA and CDR2 YSLEER. The DNA for the CDR3 is TGCGCCAGCAGCCAAGGGGGGGTACCCGCAACTAATGAAAAACTGTTTTTT. Amino acid sequence: CASSQGGVPATNEKLFF.

The V gene is TRBV18, the J gene TRBJ2-7; tentatively, D is TRBD1 (6 bases). Germline V CDR1 and CDR2: KGHSH, LQKENI. The CDR3 contains 15 residues. The ends were cut back, 2 bases at V and 1 base at J, with 12 bases in the middle. The CDR3 bases are TGTGCCAGCTCACCAACAGGGATCTCTTCCTACGAGCAGTACTTC. The encoded protein is CASSPTGISSYEQYF.

The chain joins TRBV9 to TRBJ1-1; no clear D. In germline, CDR1 is SGDLS, CDR2 YYNGEE. V shed 0 bases and J shed 1 base, with 13 bases lying between them. The length of the CDR3 is 16 residues. The CDR3 nucleotides are TGTGCCAGCAGCGTAGGCCCCATGGCGGGGAACACTGAAGCTTTCTTT. It encodes CASSVGPMAGNTEAFF.

A word on this clone: An end of the junction differs from the germline gene, which may be a read error. This sequence joins TRBV29-1 and TRBJ1-1; 8 bases line up with TRBD1. CDR3 size: 12 residues. Germline values: CDR1 SQVTM, CDR2 ANQGSEA. CDR3 nucleotide sequence: TGCAGCGTGGAAGGGACAGGTGCTGAAGCTTTCTTT. As protein: CSVEGTGAEAFF.

This clone was counted between two and nine times. The chain joins TRBV5-1 to TRBJ2-7; D gene ambiguous. The CDR3 totals 15 residues. From germline, CDR1 is SGHRS and CDR2 YFSETQ. Trimming left V 0 bases short and J 3 bases short, with 13 bases between. DNA for the CDR3: TGCGCCAGCAGCTTGGCTGGCAACGTTATCTACGAGCAGTACTTC. Translation gives CASSLAGNVIYEQYF.

The rearrangement links TRBV28 to TRBJ1-3, with a tentative D call TRBD1 (6 bases). The CDR3 consists of 13 residues. Looked up from germline, CDR1 is MDHEN and CDR2 is SYDVKM. The germline V and J ends were trimmed by 3 bases and 4 bases, with 7 bases remaining between them. The CDR3 sequence: CASSFGQGNTIYF. The CDR3, as DNA: TGTGCCAGCAGTTTTGGACAGGGAAACACCATATATTTT.

This chain joins TRBV6-5 and TRBJ1-1, with D possibly TRBD1 on 5 matching bases. Per germline, CDR1 MNHEY and CDR2 SVGAGI. The CDR3 spans 14 residues. With 7 bases removed from V and 1 base from J, the gap between germline ends came to 13 bases. DNA for the CDR3: TGTGCCAGCACCGGGGGGGGTACGAACACTGAAGCTTTCTTT. Translated: CASTGGGTNTEAFF.

This clone came up many times. The rearrangement uses TRBV27 and TRBJ2-3; a possible D gene is TRBD2 (6 bases). The CDR3 covers 16 residues. Germline CDR1 is MNHEY and CDR2 is SMNVEV (reference sequence). Trimming took 3 bases from V and 4 from J, leaving 17 bases between them. CDR3 DNA sequence: TGTGCCAGCAGTTTTAACAAGCGGGCAATTTCAGATACGCAGTATTTT. This sequence encodes CASSFNKRAISDTQYF.